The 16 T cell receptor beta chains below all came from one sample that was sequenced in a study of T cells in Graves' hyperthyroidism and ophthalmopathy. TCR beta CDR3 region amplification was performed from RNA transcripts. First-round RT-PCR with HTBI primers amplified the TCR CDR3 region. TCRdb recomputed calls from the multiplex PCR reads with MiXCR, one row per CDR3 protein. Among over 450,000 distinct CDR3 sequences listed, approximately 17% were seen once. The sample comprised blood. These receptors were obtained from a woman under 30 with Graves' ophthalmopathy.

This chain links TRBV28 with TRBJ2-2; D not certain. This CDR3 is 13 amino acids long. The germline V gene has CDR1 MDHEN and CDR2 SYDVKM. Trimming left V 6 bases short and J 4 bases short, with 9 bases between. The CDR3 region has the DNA TGTGCCAGCAGCTTTTTGGTCACCGGGGAGCTGTTTTTT. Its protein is CASSFLVTGELFF.

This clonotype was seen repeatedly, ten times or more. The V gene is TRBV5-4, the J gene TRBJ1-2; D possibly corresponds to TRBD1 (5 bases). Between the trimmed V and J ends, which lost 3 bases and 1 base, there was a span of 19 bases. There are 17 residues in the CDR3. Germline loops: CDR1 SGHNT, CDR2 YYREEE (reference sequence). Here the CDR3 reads CASSYHRSAGLNYGYTF. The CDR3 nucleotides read TGTGCCAGCAGCTACCACCGATCGGCAGGGCTTAACTATGGCTACACCTTC.

The CDR3 region is CAISPGQGRQETQYF. The CDR3 nucleotides are TGTGCCATCAGTCCGGGACAGGGGCGACAAGAGACCCAGTACTTC. The gene calls are TRBV10-3 and TRBJ2-5; 10 bases map to TRBD1. Germline V gene sequence: CDR1 ENHRY, CDR2 SYGVKD. The CDR3 has 15 amino acids. The V segment lost 5 bases and the J segment 2 bases; nucleotides outside the gene matches: 5.

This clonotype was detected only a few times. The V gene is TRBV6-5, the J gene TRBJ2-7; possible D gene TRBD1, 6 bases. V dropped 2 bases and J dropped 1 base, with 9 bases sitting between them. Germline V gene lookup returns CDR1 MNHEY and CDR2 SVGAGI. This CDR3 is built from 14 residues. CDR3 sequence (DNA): TGTGCCAGCAGTTACGACAGGCTATCCTACGAGCAGTACTTC. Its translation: CASSYDRLSYEQYF.

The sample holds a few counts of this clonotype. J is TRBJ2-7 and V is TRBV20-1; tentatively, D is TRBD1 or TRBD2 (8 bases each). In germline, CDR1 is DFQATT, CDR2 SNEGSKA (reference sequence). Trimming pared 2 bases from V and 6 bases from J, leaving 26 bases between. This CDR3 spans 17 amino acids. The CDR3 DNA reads TGCAGTGCTAGACAGGGGGCGCGGGGACTAGTTGGTCCCGAGCAGTACTTC. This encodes CSARQGARGLVGPEQYF.

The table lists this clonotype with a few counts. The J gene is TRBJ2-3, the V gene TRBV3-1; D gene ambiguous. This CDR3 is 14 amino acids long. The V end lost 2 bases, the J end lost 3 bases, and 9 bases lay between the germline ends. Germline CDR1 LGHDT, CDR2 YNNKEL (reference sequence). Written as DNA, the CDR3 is TGTGCCAGCAGCCAAAAACCCGGGACAGATACGCAGTATTTT. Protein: CASSQKPGTDTQYF.

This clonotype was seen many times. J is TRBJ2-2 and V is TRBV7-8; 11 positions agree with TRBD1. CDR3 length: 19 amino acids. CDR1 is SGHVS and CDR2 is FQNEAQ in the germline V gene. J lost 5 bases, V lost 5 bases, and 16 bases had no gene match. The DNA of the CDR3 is TGTGCCAGCAGCCGCTTTCGCTCCGGGACAGGGGGTCGAACCGGGGAGCTGTTTTTT. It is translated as CASSRFRSGTGGRTGELFF. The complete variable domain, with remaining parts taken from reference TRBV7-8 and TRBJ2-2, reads GAGVSQSPRYKVAKRGQDVALRCDPISGHVSLFWYQQALGQGPEFLTYFQNEAQLDKSGLPSDRFFAERPEGSVSTLKIQRTQQEDSAVYLCASSRFRSGTGGRTGELFFGEGSRLTVL.

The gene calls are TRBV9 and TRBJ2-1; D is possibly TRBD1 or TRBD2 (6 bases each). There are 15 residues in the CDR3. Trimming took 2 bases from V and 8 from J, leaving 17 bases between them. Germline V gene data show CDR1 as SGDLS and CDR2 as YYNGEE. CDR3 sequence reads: CASSVVGGGLDEQFF. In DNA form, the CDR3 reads TGTGCCAGCAGCGTTGTGGGGGGCGGTCTGGATGAGCAGTTCTTC.

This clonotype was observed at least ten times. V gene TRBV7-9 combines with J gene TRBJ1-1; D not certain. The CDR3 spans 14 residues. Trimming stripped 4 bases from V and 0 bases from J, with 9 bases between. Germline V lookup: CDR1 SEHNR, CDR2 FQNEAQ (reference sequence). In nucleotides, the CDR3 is TGTGCCAGCAGCTCGTCGGCGATGAACACTGAAGCTTTCTTT. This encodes CASSSSAMNTEAFF.

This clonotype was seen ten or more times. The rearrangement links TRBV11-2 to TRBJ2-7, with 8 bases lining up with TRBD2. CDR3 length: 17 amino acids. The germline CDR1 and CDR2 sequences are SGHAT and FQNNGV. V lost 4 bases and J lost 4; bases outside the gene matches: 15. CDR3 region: CASSSWDSGASSYEQYF. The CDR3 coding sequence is TGTGCCAGCAGCTCCTGGGATAGCGGGGCCTCCAGTTACGAGCAGTACTTC.

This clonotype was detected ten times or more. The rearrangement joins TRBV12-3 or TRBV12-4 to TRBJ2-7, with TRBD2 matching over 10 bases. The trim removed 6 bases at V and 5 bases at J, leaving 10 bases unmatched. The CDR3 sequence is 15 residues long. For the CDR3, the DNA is TGTGCCAGCAGACTAAAAGCGGGAGGGCCCAACGAGCAGTACTTC. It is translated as CASRLKAGGPNEQYF.

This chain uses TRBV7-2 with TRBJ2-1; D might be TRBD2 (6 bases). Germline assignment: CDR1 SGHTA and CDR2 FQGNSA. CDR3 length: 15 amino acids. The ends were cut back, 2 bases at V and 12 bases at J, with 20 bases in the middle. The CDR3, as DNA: TGTGCCAGCAGCTTATCTATGCGGGGAGCACGGGGGCAGTTCTTC. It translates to CASSLSMRGARGQFF.

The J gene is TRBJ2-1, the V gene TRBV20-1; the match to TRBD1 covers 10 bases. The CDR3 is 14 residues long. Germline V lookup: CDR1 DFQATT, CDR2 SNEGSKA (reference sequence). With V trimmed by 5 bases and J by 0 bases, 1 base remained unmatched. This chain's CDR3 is CSAWTGGSYNEQFF. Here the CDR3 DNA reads TGCAGTGCTTGGACAGGGGGCTCCTACAATGAGCAGTTCTTC.

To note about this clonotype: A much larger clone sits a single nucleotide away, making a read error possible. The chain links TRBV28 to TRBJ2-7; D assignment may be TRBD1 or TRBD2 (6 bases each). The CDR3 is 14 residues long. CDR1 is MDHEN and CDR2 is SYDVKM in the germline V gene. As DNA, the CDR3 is TGTGCCAGCAGTTTATCGGGGGCCCCCTACGAGCAGCACTTC. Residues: CASSLSGAPYEQHF.

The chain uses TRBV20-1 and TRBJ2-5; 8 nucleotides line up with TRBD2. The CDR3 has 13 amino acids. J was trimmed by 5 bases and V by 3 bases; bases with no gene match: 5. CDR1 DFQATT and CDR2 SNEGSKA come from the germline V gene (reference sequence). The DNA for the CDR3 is TGCAGTGCTAGTTCGCCGGGAGGGGAGACCCAGTACTTC. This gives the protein CSASSPGGETQYF.

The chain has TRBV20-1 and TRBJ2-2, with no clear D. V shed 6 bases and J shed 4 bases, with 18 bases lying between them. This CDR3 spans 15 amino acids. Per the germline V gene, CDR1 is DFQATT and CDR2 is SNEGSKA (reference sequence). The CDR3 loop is CSATAGSRATGELFF. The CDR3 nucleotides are TGCAGTGCAACTGCCGGAAGTCGGGCCACCGGGGAGCTGTTTTTT.